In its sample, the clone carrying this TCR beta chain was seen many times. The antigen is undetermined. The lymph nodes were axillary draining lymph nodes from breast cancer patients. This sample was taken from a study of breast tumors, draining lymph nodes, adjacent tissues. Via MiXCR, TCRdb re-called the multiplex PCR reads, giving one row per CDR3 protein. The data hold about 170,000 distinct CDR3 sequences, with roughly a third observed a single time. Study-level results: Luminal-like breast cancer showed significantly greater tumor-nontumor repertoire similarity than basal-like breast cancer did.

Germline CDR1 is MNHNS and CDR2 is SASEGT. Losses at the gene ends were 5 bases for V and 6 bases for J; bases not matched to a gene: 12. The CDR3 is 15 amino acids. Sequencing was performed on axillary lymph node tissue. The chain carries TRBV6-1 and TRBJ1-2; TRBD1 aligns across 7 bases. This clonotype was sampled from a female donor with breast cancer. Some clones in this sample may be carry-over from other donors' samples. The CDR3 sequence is CASSPAGGTANGYTF. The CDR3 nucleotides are TGTGCCAGCAGTCCCGCGGGTGGGACAGCTAATGGCTACACCTTC.